The 31 T cell receptor beta chains given below trace back to one sample, sequenced in a study of shared clonotypes between healthy human individuals. Clones were read by immunoSEQ multiplex PCR, and TCRdb kept only the in-frame ones, dropping some. The table shows over a million clones, with about 96% occurring only once. Specimen: naive CD4+ T cells sorted from blood. This sample's subset: CD45RA+ positively selected. These TCRs come from a man aged 30 to 39 in good health.

V usage is TRBV5-1 and J usage is TRBJ1-1; TRBD1 agrees at 9 bases. Trimming removed 4 bases from V and 3 bases from J; junction bases left unmatched: 13. Germline loops: CDR1 SGHRS, CDR2 YFSETQ. The CDR3 has 17 residues. The CDR3 nucleotides read TGCGCCAGCAGCCGTTTACAGGGGGCAGATTTGGACACTGAAGCTTTCTTT. Translated: CASSRLQGADLDTEAFF.

This chain links TRBV5-1 with TRBJ2-3, with 9 bases that match TRBD1. Germline V CDR1 and CDR2: SGHRS, YFSETQ. With 4 bases clipped from V and 8 bases from J, the junction kept 14 bases outside the gene matches. This CDR3 is 16 amino acids long. The CDR3 region is CASSPRDRANRGTQYF. DNA for the CDR3: TGCGCCAGCAGCCCTAGGGACAGGGCTAATCGAGGTACGCAGTATTTT. Based on the CDR3 plus reference TRBV5-1 and TRBJ2-3, the full variable domain is KAGVTQTPRYLIKTRGQQVTLSCSPISGHRSVSWYQQTPGQGLQFLFEYFSETQRNKGNFPGRFSGRQFSNSRSEMNVSTLELGDSALYLCASSPRDRANRGTQYFGPGTRLTVL.

V is TRBV7-6 and J is TRBJ1-4, with D possibly being TRBD1 (5 bases). Trimming cost V 4 bases and J 8 bases, with 14 bases left between them. CDR1 and CDR2 (germline): SGHVS, FNYEAQ. This CDR3 has 14 amino acids. CDR3 in DNA: TGTGCCAGCAGCTATTCGGGGGTAGGAGAAAAACTGTTTTTT. Its translation: CASSYSGVGEKLFF.

The rearrangement links TRBV5-5 to TRBJ2-2; 9 bases line up with TRBD2. The CDR3 has 13 residues. Germline loops: CDR1 SGHKS, CDR2 YYEKEE (reference sequence). With 2 bases clipped from V and 10 bases from J, the junction kept 3 bases outside the gene matches. The CDR3: CASSFIAGAELFF. The CDR3 DNA reads TGTGCCAGCAGCTTTATAGCGGGAGCGGAGCTGTTTTTT.

The J gene is TRBJ2-2, the V gene TRBV6-1; D not resolved. The CDR3 contains 13 residues. V was pared by 0 bases and J by 5 bases, with 4 bases between. Per germline, CDR1 MNHNS and CDR2 SASEGT. In nucleotides, the CDR3 is TGTGCCAGCAGTGAAGCGGCTACCGGGGAGCTGTTTTTT. Protein product: CASSEAATGELFF.

The rearrangement joins TRBV10-3 to TRBJ1-1; 7 bases map to TRBD1. Germline lookup yields CDR1 ENHRY and CDR2 SYGVKD. The CDR3 has 17 amino acids. The junction had 13 bases not matched to a gene; V was cut back by 1 base and J by 5 bases. Here the CDR3 reads CAISEFSGGLFRTEAFF. DNA of the CDR3: TGTGCCATCAGTGAGTTCTCAGGGGGACTATTTCGTACTGAAGCTTTCTTT.

The rearrangement joins TRBV10-1 to TRBJ2-5, with D tentatively TRBD1 or TRBD2 (6 bases each). Looked up from germline, CDR1 is WNHNN and CDR2 is SYGVQD (reference sequence). The CDR3 sequence is 15 residues long. V lost 4 bases and J 5 bases, leaving 17 bases between the germline ends. The CDR3 loop is CASSVADSPGETQYF. CDR3 nucleotides: TGCGCCAGCAGTGTAGCGGACAGTCCCGGGGAGACCCAGTACTTC.

The chain has TRBV10-2 and TRBJ2-2; TRBD1 matches 8 bases. The V and J ends lost 10 bases and 5 bases, in that order; junction bases with no gene match: 12. The CDR3 consists of 15 residues. CDR1 is WSHSY, CDR2 SAAADI, per germline. Written as DNA, the CDR3 is TGCGCCACCAAAAGACAGGGGCGATTGACCGGGGAGCTGTTTTTT. Translation gives CATKRQGRLTGELFF.

The chain has TRBV7-3 and TRBJ2-1, with 8 bases fitting TRBD2. V shed 0 bases and J 8 bases; nucleotides not matched to a gene: 9. In germline, CDR1 is SGHTA, CDR2 FQGTGA. The CDR3 is 16 amino acids. The CDR3 sequence is CASSLTRTSSMDEQFF. CDR3 bases: TGTGCCAGCAGCTTAACTCGGACTAGCTCAATGGATGAGCAGTTCTTC.

The chain employs TRBV15 and TRBJ1-2; tentative D call: TRBD1 (6 bases). Trimming left V 1 base short and J 6 bases short, with 18 bases between. The germline gives CDR1 LNHNV, CDR2 YYDKDF (reference sequence). The CDR3 sequence is 16 residues long. DNA for the CDR3: TGTGCCACCAGCAGAGCCGGGTGGCAGGGGAAAAATGGCTACACCTTC. It codes for CATSRAGWQGKNGYTF.

This clone came up once. The chain combines TRBV7-6 with TRBJ1-1, with 9 bases lining up with TRBD1. Germline CDR1 and CDR2: SGHVS and FNYEAQ. The CDR3 has 16 residues. The J segment lost 1 base and the V segment lost 6 bases, leaving 9 bases of the junction unmatched. CDR3 nucleotides: TGTGCCAGCAGTTTGGGGACAGGGTTACCGAACACTGAAGCTTTCTTT. Amino acid sequence: CASSLGTGLPNTEAFF.

The rearrangement links TRBV15 to TRBJ1-2; no clear D. V was shortened by 1 base and J by 2 bases, with 5 bases between the two germline ends. The V gene's germline CDR1 is LNHNV and CDR2 YYDKDF (reference sequence). The CDR3 contains 13 residues. The CDR3 bases are TGTGCCACCAGCAGAGGCTGGAACTATGGCTACACCTTC. Translating it yields CATSRGWNYGYTF.

Concerning this clone itself: Other DNA sequences in this sample translate to the same CDR3. The rearrangement joins TRBV5-1 to TRBJ2-5; D gene unclear. Trimming took 2 bases from V and 1 from J, leaving 9 bases between them. CDR1 SGHRS and CDR2 YFSETQ come from the germline V gene. This CDR3 comprises 14 residues. CDR3 sequence (DNA): TGCGCCAGCAGCTTTGGGCAGGTCCAAGAGACCCAGTACTTC. This codes for CASSFGQVQETQYF.

To note about this clone: The same CDR3 also results from other DNA sequences found in this sample. The genes are TRBV5-5 and TRBJ2-5, with D maybe TRBD2 (6 bases). Germline V gives CDR1 SGHKS, CDR2 YYEKEE (reference sequence). This CDR3 contains 13 residues. Between the trimmed V and J ends, which lost 1 base and 5 bases, there was a span of 9 bases. The DNA for the CDR3 is TGTGCCAGCAGCTTGAAGGGACTGGAGACCCAGTACTTC. Its protein is CASSLKGLETQYF.

The chain employs TRBV6-5 and TRBJ1-2; the D gene is possibly TRBD1 (6 bases). V lost 2 bases, J lost 3 bases, and 13 bases lay in between. Germline V gives CDR1 MNHEY, CDR2 SVGAGI. CDR3 length equals 15 residues. The CDR3, as DNA: TGTGCCAGCAGTTACACCCCAGGGGACCACTATGGCTACACCTTC. This codes for CASSYTPGDHYGYTF.

V usage is TRBV19 and J usage is TRBJ2-6; no clear D gene. Germline CDR1 and CDR2: LNHDA and SQIVND (reference sequence). This CDR3 is 14 amino acids long. The V gene lost 7 bases and the J gene lost 0 bases, with 7 bases spanning the gap. CDR3 residues: CASNRVSGANVLTF. The CDR3 DNA sequence: TGTGCCAGTAATCGGGTCTCTGGGGCCAACGTCCTGACTTTC.

This clone appeared a few times. The rearrangement links TRBV10-2 to TRBJ2-3, with no clear D. The CDR3 totals 13 residues. Germline CDR1 and CDR2: WSHSY and SAAADI. V shed 3 bases and J shed 6 bases, with 10 bases lying between them. CDR3 nucleotides: TGCGCCAGCAGTGAAATGGCCAGGGATACGCAGTATTTT. The encoded protein is CASSEMARDTQYF.

This clone was recorded only once. The chain carries TRBV7-2 and TRBJ2-1, with no clear D. Germline-derived CDR1 and CDR2 are SGHTA and FQGNSA. The germline V and J ends were trimmed by 3 bases and 10 bases, with 10 bases remaining between them. There are 12 residues in the CDR3. Here the CDR3 DNA reads TGTGCCAGCAGCTTCCTTAATCGCGAGCAGTTCTTC. Amino acid sequence: CASSFLNREQFF. Supplemented by reference TRBV7-2 and TRBJ2-1, the full variable domain reads GAGVSQSPSNKVTEKGKDVELRCDPISGHTALYWYRQSLGQGLEFLIYFQGNSAPDKSGLPSDRFSAERTGGSVSTLTIQRTQQEDSAVYLCASSFLNREQFFGPGTRLTVL.

In this sample, this clone turned up once. The J gene is TRBJ1-1, the V gene TRBV9, with D perhaps TRBD1 (5 bases). V lost 0 bases to trimming and J lost 4 bases, with 16 bases between them. Germline V gene lookup returns CDR1 SGDLS and CDR2 YYNGEE. The CDR3 loop spans 16 amino acids. CDR3 bases: TGTGCCAGCAGCGTAGTCGTGGGGGGAGCTTCCACTGAAGCTTTCTTT. Protein product: CASSVVVGGASTEAFF.

The gene calls are TRBV19 and TRBJ1-5; TRBD1 might be the D (6 bases). The V end lost 5 bases, the J end lost 9 bases, and 11 bases lay between the germline ends. The CDR3 spans 12 residues. The germline V gene encodes CDR1 LNHDA and CDR2 SQIVND (reference sequence). For the CDR3, the DNA is TGTGCCAGTAGTCAACAGGGTCTGCCCCAGCATTTT. The encoded protein is CASSQQGLPQHF.

The count of this clone is one. The chain couples TRBV6-4 to TRBJ2-2; TRBD2 aligns across 7 bases. This CDR3 is built from 16 residues. CDR1 MRHNA and CDR2 SNTAGT come from the germline V gene. V lost 6 bases, J lost 6 bases, and 13 bases stayed unmatched. Here the CDR3 reads CASSAGTTNFAGELFF. The CDR3 DNA follows: TGTGCCAGCAGCGCCGGGACTACAAATTTTGCCGGGGAGCTGTTTTTT.

J is TRBJ2-5 and V is TRBV11-3; TRBD1 matches at 9 bases. Per germline, CDR1 SGHNT and CDR2 YENEEA. V lost 4 bases, J lost 2 bases, and 5 bases stayed unmatched. This CDR3 region has 15 residues. The CDR3 is CASSSSGTGQETQYF. The CDR3 region has the DNA TGTGCCAGCAGCTCCTCCGGGACAGGGCAAGAGACCCAGTACTTC.

The chain has TRBV7-8 and TRBJ2-7; 10 positions match TRBD1. CDR1 is SGHVS and CDR2 is FQNEAQ in the germline V gene. The CDR3 totals 15 residues. The V segment lost 2 bases and the J segment 4 bases; nucleotides outside the gene matches: 5. The CDR3 DNA follows: TGTGCCAGCAGCTTACGGGGGACAGGGGTTTACGAGCAGTACTTC. It specifies CASSLRGTGVYEQYF.

The rearrangement joins TRBV28 to TRBJ1-3, with D possibly TRBD1 on 5 matching bases. Germline V gives CDR1 MDHEN, CDR2 SYDVKM. Trimming cost V 1 base and J 0 bases, with 10 bases left between them. The CDR3 runs to 16 residues. CDR3 DNA: TGTGCCAGCAGTTTATATTTCGGGGGCTCTGGAAACACCATATATTTT. Its protein is CASSLYFGGSGNTIYF.

This chain joins TRBV5-1 and TRBJ1-2; perhaps TRBD1 as D (6 bases). Trimming shortened V by 0 bases and J by 10 bases, and 16 bases separated the two germline ends. Germline V gene sequence: CDR1 SGHRS, CDR2 YFSETQ. The CDR3 loop spans 14 amino acids. CDR3 nucleotide sequence: TGCGCCAGCAGCTTGGACGGGGGGCGCATCCTCTACACCTTC. Translating it yields CASSLDGGRILYTF.

This rearrangement joins TRBV10-3 to TRBJ1-2, with D possibly being TRBD1 (6 bases). CDR3 length: 14 amino acids. V lost 10 bases, J lost 1 base, and 16 bases lay in between. Germline V gene lookup returns CDR1 ENHRY and CDR2 SYGVKD. CDR3: CATLDQGYNYGYTF. The CDR3 DNA reads TGTGCCACACTAGATCAGGGGTATAACTATGGCTACACCTTC.

This chain joins TRBV18 and TRBJ1-3, with 10 bases that match TRBD1. With 4 bases clipped from V and 0 bases from J, the junction kept 3 bases outside the gene matches. CDR1 KGHSH and CDR2 LQKENI come from the germline V gene. The CDR3 is 16 residues long. CDR3 nucleotides: TGTGCCAGCTCACAGGGACAGGGGAGCTCTGGAAACACCATATATTTT. It specifies CASSQGQGSSGNTIYF.

The V gene is TRBV11-3, the J gene TRBJ2-3; D call uncertain. V lost 2 bases and J 4 bases, leaving 7 bases between the germline ends. CDR3 length equals 13 residues. Germline loops: CDR1 SGHNT, CDR2 YENEEA. For the CDR3, the DNA is TGTGCCAGCAGCTTAACCGCTTCAGATACGCAGTATTTT. It codes for CASSLTASDTQYF.

V and J are TRBV15 and TRBJ1-3; the match to TRBD1 covers 7 bases. The CDR3 has 16 amino acids. CDR1 LNHNV and CDR2 YYDKDF come from the germline V gene (reference sequence). V dropped 2 bases and J dropped 4; count of bases not matched to a gene: 8. The CDR3 region is CATSRRQGSPGNTIYF. DNA of the CDR3: TGTGCCACCAGCAGAAGACAGGGAAGCCCCGGAAACACCATATATTTT.

The chain is built from TRBV7-9 and TRBJ2-5; weak D call: TRBD2 (10 bases). CDR3 length: 15 residues. V was pared by 7 bases and J by 3 bases, with 18 bases between. Germline V lookup: CDR1 SEHNR, CDR2 FQNEAQ (reference sequence). The DNA for the CDR3 is TGTGCCAGCAACAGGGGGCTAGCGGGAGAAGAGACCCAGTACTTC. Its translation is CASNRGLAGEETQYF.

V usage is TRBV28 and J usage is TRBJ2-7, with 12 bases aligning to TRBD2. V trimming: 6 bases; J trimming: 3 bases; junction bases outside the gene matches: 6. CDR3 size: 15 residues. The germline gives CDR1 MDHEN, CDR2 SYDVKM. This CDR3 reads CASRKGLAGSYEQYF. The CDR3 DNA reads as TGTGCCAGCAGAAAGGGACTAGCGGGTAGCTACGAGCAGTACTTC.